This T cell receptor beta chain emerged from a study of cytomegalovirus exposure and HLA in healthy donors. Study-level information: The roughly 100 million unique TCR beta sequences, from around 200 million T cells, were found by an earlier analysis. Points from the study as a whole: Three of the chains that were CMV-associated were confirmed in vitro to be specific for CMV antigens.

About this clone: Its antigen remains unknown.

With 60 Vbeta and 13 Jbeta primers, the PCR was carried out. Method: immunoSEQ multiplex PCR; TCRdb's copy keeps in-frame clones and lacks some. The table includes some 190,000 clones, 85% detected once. Specimen: PBMCs. The TCR was taken from a boy under 10 years old in good health and CMV-seronegative.

CDR3 coding DNA: TGTGCCAGCAGCCCCGGGGGTAGCTCTGGAAACACCATATATTTT. Translating it yields CASSPGGSSGNTIYF. This sequence joins TRBV28 and TRBJ1-3; tentatively, D is TRBD1 (5 bases). CDR1 is MDHEN and CDR2 is SYDVKM in the germline V gene. V lost 6 bases, J lost 0 bases, and 12 bases lay in between. CDR3 length: 15 amino acids.